The 5 T cell receptor beta chains reported below all come from one sample, sequenced in a study of T cells after yellow fever vaccination. TCRdb used MiXCR to reprocess the 5' RACE reads, holding one entry per CDR3 protein. The profile shows roughly 500,000 distinct CDR3 sequences, 15% to 20% of them singletons. The specimen was PBMCs, collected 15 days after the yellow fever booster vaccination. Every receptor here comes from a man younger than 40 who received the YFV17D yellow fever vaccine.

This clonotype was counted between two and nine times. The DNA of the CDR3 is TGTGCCAGCAGCCCCCATATGTCACAGGCGAACACTGAAGCTTTCTTT. Translation: CASSPHMSQANTEAFF. The chain links TRBV9 to TRBJ1-1, with D possibly TRBD1 on 5 matching bases. Trimming cost V 4 bases and J 1 base, with 17 bases left between them. The length of the CDR3 is 16 residues. CDR1 and CDR2 (germline): SGDLS, YYNGEE.

The V call is TRBV28, the J call TRBJ2-7, with unresolved D. Between the trimmed V and J ends, which lost 10 bases and 0 bases, there was a span of 13 bases. Germline values: CDR1 MDHEN, CDR2 SYDVKM. The CDR3 consists of 13 residues. The CDR3 DNA follows: TGTGCCATACGACAAACATCCTCCTACGAGCAGTACTTC. Translating gives CAIRQTSSYEQYF.

This clonotype was seen more than once but under ten times. The CDR3 sequence: CSAPAGYEQYF. The CDR3 DNA is TGCAGTGCCCCCGCGGGCTACGAGCAGTACTTC. The gene calls are TRBV20-1 and TRBJ2-7, with TRBD2 as a possible D gene (5 bases). Trimming removed 6 bases at V and 3 bases at J, with 9 bases between. The CDR3 contains 11 residues. Germline V CDR1 and CDR2: DFQATT, SNEGSKA (reference sequence).

The rearrangement links TRBV6-5 to TRBJ2-5, with D tentatively TRBD1 or TRBD2 (5 bases each). Trimming cost V 4 bases and J 5 bases, with 14 bases left between them. This CDR3 spans 14 amino acids. The V gene's germline CDR1 is MNHEY and CDR2 SVGAGI. In DNA form, the CDR3 reads TGTGCCAGCAGTTTGAGTACAGGAGGCGAGACCCAGTACTTC. This sequence encodes CASSLSTGGETQYF.

The CDR3 protein is CASKAGVVGELFF. CDR3 coding DNA: TGTGCCAGCAAAGCCGGGGTTGTCGGGGAGCTGTTTTTT. This chain connects TRBV28 to TRBJ2-2; maybe TRBD2 (5 bases). The germline V and J ends were trimmed by 7 bases and 7 bases, with 13 bases remaining between them. Per the germline V gene, CDR1 is MDHEN and CDR2 is SYDVKM. The CDR3 covers 13 residues.